This is a list of T cell receptor beta chains from one sample in a study of blood T cell repertoires in COVID-19. Profiled with immunoSEQ multiplex PCR; TCRdb holds only in-frame clones, not every one. Here the sample spans roughly 240,000 clones, approximately 83% being singletons. Material for sequencing was PBMCs or T cells enriched from blood (not recorded which). The receptor source for this set is a woman aged 40-49 years who had been exposed to COVID-19. The CDR3 runs from the conserved cysteine through the conserved F or W. The D gene is left open where the match is weak. Only some rows state a clone size, as once, few, many or a class for expanded clones.

15,TRBJ1-6,TRBV30,few,.,TGTGCCTGGAGTTTGAAGGTAGGGGGTAGTTCACCCCTCCACTTT,CAWSLKVGGSSPLHF
19,TRBJ2-1,TRBV5-1,.,TRBD2,TGCGCCAGCAGCTGGGGACTAGCGGGGGCACCCAGCTCCTACAATGAGCAGTTCTTC,CASSWGLAGAPSSYNEQFF
13,TRBJ1-1,TRBV3-1/TRBV3-2,.,.,TGTGCCAGCAGCCAAGATTGGGCAGCCGAAGCTTTCTTT,CASSQDWAAEAFF
16,TRBJ1-3,TRBV18,.,.,TGTGCCAGCTCCCACGGGGGGCCCGTCTCTGGAAACACCATATATTTT,CASSHGGPVSGNTIYF
15,TRBJ1-1,TRBV3-1/TRBV3-2,.,.,TGTGCCAGCAGCCAAGTTCTGCAGGGGTCTACTGAAGCTTTCTTT,CASSQVLQGSTEAFF
15,TRBJ2-7,TRBV7-9,few,.,TGTGCCAGCAGCGCCAGACTGGGGGCCGACTACGAGCAGTACTTC,CASSARLGADYEQYF
15,TRBJ1-5,TRBV2,.,TRBD1,TGTGCCAGCACCGGACAGGGTGTCAGGGATCAGCCCCAGCATTTT,CASTGQGVRDQPQHF
13,TRBJ1-3,TRBV11-2,.,.,TGTGCCAGCAGCTTACTCAGGGTGGACACCATATATTTT,CASSLLRVDTIYF
19,TRBJ2-6,TRBV9,.,TRBD2,TGTGCCAGCAGCGAGGGGACGGGACTACCTCTCTCTGGGGCCAACGTCCTGACTTTC,CASSEGTGLPLSGANVLTF
18,TRBJ1-4,TRBV28,.,TRBD1,TGTGCCACCGAAATACCCGGACAGGGGGCGCGGGAGGGAGAAAAACTGTTTTTT,CATEIPGQGAREGEKLFF
14,TRBJ2-5,TRBV6-5,few,.,TGTGCCAGCAGCCGCCGGCAGGGAGGTGAGACCCAGTACTTC,CASSRRQGGETQYF
16,TRBJ1-3,TRBV30,.,.,TGTGCCTGGAGTGCAGGGGCGGGCGGATCTGGAAACACCATATATTTT,CAWSAGAGGSGNTIYF
12,TRBJ1-1,TRBV3-1/TRBV3-2,once,.,TGTGCCAGCAGCCAGGGAGGGTACCAAGCTTTCTTT,CASSQGGYQAFF
11,TRBJ1-5,TRBV2,.,.,TGTGCCAGCTCACTAGACCAGCCCCAGCATTTT,CASSLDQPQHF
15,TRBJ2-7,TRBV3-1/TRBV3-2,.,TRBD1,TGTGCCAGCAGCCAAGGGGGGACAGGGTTGGACGAGCAGTACTTC,CASSQGGTGLDEQYF
14,TRBJ1-1,TRBV29-1,.,TRBD1,TGCAGCGTTGTGGGGACAGCGATGAACACTGAAGCTTTCTTT,CSVVGTAMNTEAFF